This T cell receptor beta chain stems from a study of T-cell reconstitution after alpha-beta-depleted transplantation in children. Whole-study findings and limits: T-cell numbers and diversity, one year after transplant, stemmed largely from T cells that were newly produced. Where some patients showed high TCRbeta diversity at day 60, it came from recipient T cells and thymic progenitors that had survived.

As to this clonotype: No antigen is known for it.

Unique molecular identifiers tagged the TCRbeta library. TCRdb fed the PCR reads into MiXCR, producing one record per CDR3 protein. The data show around 450,000 distinct CDR3 sequences, with roughly 15% seen just once and less than 30% held by the top ten. The sample here was PBMCs, mostly from graft donor cells, taken 360 days after TCRalphabeta/CD19-depleted stem cell transplant. The TCR sequence derives from a boy in the first two years of life who had a stem cell transplant for Wiskott-Aldrich syndrome, so the T cells may come from the graft donor.

CDR3 DNA sequence: TGTGCCATCAGTGAGTCGGGACTTCCCTCCTACAATGAGCAGTTCTTC. Translating it yields CAISESGLPSYNEQFF. The genes are TRBV10-3 and TRBJ2-1; D is possibly TRBD2 (6 bases). Trimming removed 0 bases at V and 0 bases at J, with 9 bases between. CDR1 ENHRY and CDR2 SYGVKD come from the germline V gene. This CDR3 region has 16 residues.